The count of the clone carrying this TCR beta chain is one. Its antigen remains unidentified. Profiling relied on immunoSEQ multiplex PCR, and the TCRdb table lists in-frame clones only, not all of them. The sample includes about 18,000 clones, 77% seen only once; the top ten take under 35%. Cyclophosphamide on days +3 and +4 followed busulfan-fludarabine conditioning and a marrow graft. The data stem from a study of T cells after posttransplantation cyclophosphamide. General study findings and limits: Later blood repertoires were often dominated by clones from the donor CD8+ memory compartment. TRB clonality was highly associated with recipient CMV seropositivity and reactivation. Tissue-infiltrating T cells from skin or gut overlapped little with blood T cells.

This specimen was CD8+ T cells sorted from PBMCs, taken roughly 2,000 days after a stem cell transplant with posttransplant cyclophosphamide. The TCR sequence derives from a female patient in her 40s who received an allogeneic stem cell transplant from a related donor, was CMV-positive, and had no GVHD. Some T cells may be transferred from the graft donor.

The CDR3 loop is CASTSGGQETQYF. Here the CDR3 DNA reads TGTGCCAGCACTAGCGGGGGGCAAGAGACCCAGTACTTC. This chain joins TRBV6-5 and TRBJ2-5; 11 nucleotides match TRBD2. The germline V gene encodes CDR1 MNHEY and CDR2 SVGAGI. V shed 7 bases, J shed 2 bases, and the junction held 0 bases outside the gene matches. The CDR3 is made up of 13 amino acids.